What follows describes a single TCR beta chain. What it recognizes is unknown. Researchers partitioned CD4+ cells into CD45RA+ naive and CD45RA-negative memory subsets. CDR1 GTSNPN and CDR2 SVGIG come from the germline V gene (reference sequence). The CDR3 covers 11 residues. Trimming took off 8 bases at V and 2 bases at J, with 6 bases between the two ends. The entry originates in a study of shared clonotypes between healthy human individuals. Study-wide results and limits: Clonotype sharing across a few donors was observed for 4% to 5.5% of naive CD4 clonotypes.

Sorted-subset replicate PCR reactions were performed with 150 to 200 ng DNA, corresponding to 30,000 to 35,000 T cell genomes. Some clones are missing from TCRdb's copy, which holds only in-frame ones; the method was immunoSEQ multiplex PCR. The sample lists approximately 1.4 million clones; 95% to 99% were seen once. This TCR was recovered from a man younger than 45 in good health. The chain couples TRBV30 to TRBJ2-2; D gene unclear. Sequencing was done on a sample of naive CD4+ T cells sorted from blood. Subset here: CD45RA+ positively selected. The CDR3 bases are TGTGCCCAGCATAACACCGGGGAGCTGTTTTTT. It specifies CAQHNTGELFF.